This TCR beta chain is from a study of blood T cell repertoires in COVID-19 (dated by TCRdb to the early 2020s). With regard to the full study: The collaborator samples originated in the United States, Italy and Spain and spanned the acute and convalescent phases of COVID-19. The prospective study material was composed of cDNA or gDNA derived from T cells, B-cell-depleted T cells, or PBMCs. The dataset comprised deeply sampled blood TCRbeta repertoires from subjects exposed to, actively infected with, or recovered from COVID-19. The samples were drawn from two sources: the first 160 participants of the ongoing ImmuneRACE study, and 950 to 1,500 subjects contributed by 6 global collaborators. Where HLA class I and class II types were available, the types were taken from metadata supplied by the sample provider, not from assay-based typing. The sample metadata nearly always contained a de-identified subject ID, COVID-19 status, age in years and sex. The repertoires were released in a freely available public database meant as a resource for research on the immune response to SARS-CoV-2. What the study reported, not specific to this receptor: How much clinical and demographic metadata was included differed by source and by participant, and the metadata was provided uncurated.

Another Seattle source contributed samples from volunteer blood donors who had recovered from COVID-19. The collaborating institutions used their own protocols to collect whole blood in K2EDTA tubes. For TCRbeta analysis, collaborator samples were shipped as frozen whole blood, as isolated PBMCs, or as DNA extracted from either sample type. The immunoSEQ Assay, a bias-controlled multiplex PCR, was used to amplify TCRbeta CDR3 regions from genomic DNA. Per the authors' processing: The number of nucleated cells in each sample was estimated from the amplification of reference gene primers within the assay. To quantify the absolute abundance of each unique TCRbeta CDR3 rearrangement, sequence reads were collapsed and filtered. For each sample, productive Simpson clonality was calculated as the square root of Simpson's diversity index over productive rearrangements. The clones in this table, taken by TCRdb from immuneACCESS, are in-frame only. Not every clone is retained; where verified, under half of the shortfall comes from an unresolved V gene, and the cause of the rest is unknown. D and trimming come from the DNA, and the V and J calls and clone size come from that table. In this sample the table shows a few hundred thousand clones, around 86% of which occur a single time. Approximately 2.2% of the sample comes from the top ten.

A word on this clone: Its antigen remains undetermined. Base qualities are not provided; no much larger clone lies one nucleotide away.

Spanning cysteine to phenylalanine, the CDR3 consists of 16 amino acids. Only CDR3 DNA remains: 48 bases, in frame from the first base. For this chain, trimming is 9 bases at the V end and 1 base at the J end, and the number of junction bases without a gene match is 14. The germline V gene provides CDR1 WSHSY and CDR2 SAAADI. The sample was peripheral blood. This TCR was sampled from a woman aged 25 to 39 who had recovered from COVID-19. Recombination linked TRBV10-2 to TRBJ1-1; 7 bases in the junction line up with TRBD1. The CDR3: CASKPLPGQPNTEAFF. The DNA is as follows: TGCGCCAGTAAACCCCTTCCGGGACAGCCGAACACTGAAGCTTTCTTT.